This T cell receptor (beta chain) originates from a study of memory CD4+ T cells and cytomegalovirus serostatus. As for the study in general: This sample comes from healthy Belgian adults, 9 CMV seropositive, approximately 23 seronegative. Study-level points and caveats: Suggested: most of the CMV-linked TCR signature lies in CD4+ memory cells. CD4+ memory repertoires contained about two fifths of the roughly 150 reported CMV TCRbeta sequences. Median bootstrapped AUC for CMV status was about 0.95 originally, around 0.91 US-trained.

The CDR3 contains 19 residues. Germline assignment: CDR1 MDHEN and CDR2 SYDVKM. The J segment lost 0 bases and the V segment lost 4 bases, leaving 11 bases of the junction unmatched. Concerning this clone: What it recognizes is unknown.

Measured with immunoSEQ multiplex PCR; TCRdb has only the in-frame clones, and not every one. The sample has over 60,000 clones, roughly 80% seen once. The sort gate was single viable CD3+CD4+CD8-CD45RO+ cells for memory CD4+ T cells. What was sequenced was memory CD4+ T cells from blood. The TCR sequence derives from an adult in good health and CMV-seronegative. The V gene is TRBV28, the J gene TRBJ1-3; 11 nucleotides align to TRBD1. The DNA for the CDR3 is TGTGCCAGCAGTTCTCCGGGACAGGGGGTTTTCACCTCTGGAAACACCATATATTTT. Protein: CASSSPGQGVFTSGNTIYF.